These 16 T cell receptor beta chains were all obtained from the same sample, sequenced in a study of T-cell memory formation after mild COVID-19 (dated by TCRdb to the early 2020s). The library was made by 5' RACE. The sequencing machine was an Illumina NovaSeq 6000. TCRdb cleaned the public reads at Q25 with fastp, built clones with MiXCR and kept in-frame beta chains. Each CDR3 protein appears once, grouped with its most common genes and DNA. This sample comprises roughly 340,000 distinct CDR3 sequences, more than 15% of them detected only once. In total, the top ten clones hold about a fifth of the sample. Sequences were obtained from PBMCs or a T cell subset sorted from them (not recorded which). These receptors were collected from a man between 18 and 29 years old who had mild COVID-19 (a few samples of this study predate the infection). The sample titles of this study are shuffled in the database, so cell type and time point are left out; the donor was told from shared clones.

Points on this clonotype: One junction end does not reproduce the germline sequence, and a read error may be involved. The chain has TRBV7-7 and TRBJ2-5; TRBD1 is a possible D gene (5 bases). CDR1 is SSHAT, CDR2 FNYEAQ, per germline (reference sequence). The CDR3 is 13 amino acids. The CDR3 DNA reads as TGTGCTAGCAGCTTTCACCCAGGGGAGACCCAGTACTTC. This translates into CASSFHPGETQYF.

This chain uses TRBV12-3 or TRBV12-4 with TRBJ1-6; 7 nucleotides match TRBD1. Trimming at V came to 8 bases and at J to 5 bases, leaving 6 bases not matched to a gene. The CDR3 is 14 residues long. The CDR3, as DNA: TGTGCCAGCGGCAGGGACAGTCATAATTCACCCCTCCACTTT. It specifies CASGRDSHNSPLHF.

This clonotype appeared many times. This sequence joins TRBV6-6 and TRBJ2-2; no reliable D call. Germline V lookup: CDR1 MNHNY, CDR2 SVGAGI (reference sequence). The V end lost 6 bases, the J end lost 5 bases, and 4 bases lay between the germline ends. The CDR3 runs to 11 residues. The CDR3 loop is CASSWTGELFF. The CDR3 DNA is TGTGCCAGCAGCTGGACCGGGGAGCTGTTTTTT.

This chain's CDR3 is CASIRDSNQPQHF. The CDR3 DNA sequence: TGTGCCAGCATTCGGGACAGCAATCAGCCCCAGCATTTT. V and J are TRBV2 and TRBJ1-5; TRBD1 might be the D (5 bases). Trimming took off 7 bases at V and 1 base at J, with 8 bases between the two ends. CDR3 length: 13 amino acids. Looked up from germline, CDR1 is SNHLY and CDR2 is FYNNEI.

This clonotype was counted between two and nine times. The rearrangement links TRBV20-1 to TRBJ2-6; no reliable D call. The CDR3 contains 15 residues. With 6 bases removed from V and 0 bases from J, the gap between germline ends came to 12 bases. The germline V gene encodes CDR1 DFQATT and CDR2 SNEGSKA (reference sequence). The CDR3 nucleotides are TGCAGTGCGTTATTGTCCGTCTCTGGGGCCAACGTCCTGACTTTC. Its translation is CSALLSVSGANVLTF.

In this sample, this clonotype turned up a few times. A much larger clone lies one base from this, so it may be a read error. This chain uses TRBV6-5 with TRBJ2-1; D gene unclear. The CDR3 covers 15 residues. The ends were cut back, 5 bases at V and 0 bases at J, with 11 bases in the middle. Per germline, CDR1 MNHEY and CDR2 SVGAGI. CDR3 protein: CASSPDWSSYNEQFF. CDR3 nucleotide sequence: TGTGCCAGCAGTCCAGACTGGAGCTCCTACAATGAGCAGTTCTTC.

This clonotype was observed many times. This chain joins TRBV4-1 and TRBJ2-5, with TRBD2 identical over 12 bases. The junction had 3 bases not matched to a gene; V was cut back by 5 bases and J by 2 bases. This CDR3 has 15 residues. Per the germline V gene, CDR1 is MGHRA and CDR2 is YSYEKL. DNA for the CDR3: TGCGCCAGCAGCAGAGGACTAGCGGGGCAAGAGACCCAGTACTTC. Translating it yields CASSRGLAGQETQYF.

This clonotype was detected a few times. V usage is TRBV6-6 and J usage is TRBJ2-3; D tentatively reads TRBD1 or TRBD2 (6 bases each). CDR1 is MNHNY, CDR2 SVGAGI, per germline (reference sequence). This CDR3 is built from 16 residues. Trimming cost V 0 bases and J 0 bases, with 10 bases left between them. The CDR3 sequence is CASSYSRGVSTDTQYF. DNA for the CDR3: TGTGCCAGCAGTTACTCGAGGGGGGTTAGCACAGATACGCAGTATTTT.

The rearrangement joins TRBV7-2 to TRBJ2-5, with 15 bases aligning to TRBD2. This CDR3 contains 19 residues. The V segment lost 1 base and the J segment 0 bases; nucleotides outside the gene matches: 6. The germline gives CDR1 SGHTA, CDR2 FQGNSA. For the CDR3, the DNA is TGTGCCAGCAGCTTAGTGCTTGGGACTAGCGGGGGGTACCAAGAGACCCAGTACTTC. Protein: CASSLVLGTSGGYQETQYF.

At least ten counts were recorded for this clonotype. The V gene is TRBV6-5, the J gene TRBJ2-1; D not resolved. This CDR3 has 17 amino acids. V shed 2 bases and J shed 2 bases, with 16 bases lying between them. Germline assignment: CDR1 MNHEY and CDR2 SVGAGI. Here the CDR3 reads CASSYVRSPGPYNEQFF. The CDR3 region has the DNA TGTGCCAGCAGTTACGTTCGCTCCCCCGGACCCTACAATGAGCAGTTCTTC.

This chain uses TRBV6-1 with TRBJ1-2, with D unclear. V shed 0 bases and J shed 3 bases, with 2 bases lying between them. In germline, CDR1 is MNHNS, CDR2 SASEGT. This CDR3 is built from 12 residues. CDR3: CASSEAYYGYTF. The CDR3 nucleotides are TGTGCCAGCAGTGAAGCGTACTATGGCTACACCTTC.

This clonotype has more than one count but fewer than ten. The V call is TRBV7-2, the J call TRBJ2-2, with 9 bases lining up with TRBD2. The trim removed 5 bases at V and 6 bases at J, leaving 10 bases unmatched. The germline V gene encodes CDR1 SGHTA and CDR2 FQGNSA. The CDR3 is 16 amino acids. This chain's CDR3 is CASSAGPGTSPGELFF. For the CDR3, the DNA is TGTGCCAGCAGCGCGGGTCCTGGGACTAGCCCCGGGGAGCTGTTTTTT. Looking up the rest from reference TRBV7-2 and TRBJ2-2 gives the full variable domain: GAGVSQSPSNKVTEKGKDVELRCDPISGHTALYWYRQSLGQGLEFLIYFQGNSAPDKSGLPSDRFSAERTGGSVSTLTIQRTQQEDSAVYLCASSAGPGTSPGELFFGEGSRLTVL.

A few counts support this clonotype. The genes are TRBV20-1 and TRBJ2-4; TRBD1 aligns across 9 bases. V gave up 3 bases and J gave up 8 bases; unmatched junction bases: 11. The length of the CDR3 is 15 residues. Germline values: CDR1 DFQATT, CDR2 SNEGSKA (reference sequence). This CDR3 is CSASSINRGQDIQYF. The CDR3 DNA follows: TGCAGTGCTAGCTCTATTAACAGGGGGCAGGACATTCAGTACTTC.

This clonotype was seen more than once but under ten times. V usage is TRBV4-3 and J usage is TRBJ2-3; D may be TRBD1 or TRBD2 (6 bases each). Germline V gives CDR1 LGHNA, CDR2 YSLEER. The CDR3 covers 17 residues. V was shortened by 2 bases and J by 3 bases, with 18 bases between the two germline ends. The CDR3 spells CASSQRGTGGSTDTQYF. For the CDR3, the DNA is TGCGCCAGCAGCCAAAGGGGGACTGGGGGTAGTACAGATACGCAGTATTTT.

The chain employs TRBV29-1 and TRBJ2-1; D ambiguous. The V and J ends lost 5 bases and 1 base respectively, with 9 bases between them. In germline, CDR1 is SQVTM, CDR2 ANQGSEA. The CDR3 loop spans 13 amino acids. DNA of the CDR3: TGCAGCGTTAGCGATGGGTCCTACAATGAGCAGTTCTTC. Translating gives CSVSDGSYNEQFF.

This clonotype has ten or more counts. This rearrangement joins TRBV7-2 to TRBJ2-1, with 12 bases lining up with TRBD2. The CDR3 consists of 17 residues. The J segment lost 8 bases and the V segment lost 2 bases, leaving 10 bases of the junction unmatched. Looked up from germline, CDR1 is SGHTA and CDR2 is FQGNSA. The CDR3 region is CASSLSVLAGGRDEQFF. For the CDR3, the DNA is TGTGCCAGCAGCTTATCAGTTCTAGCGGGGGGGCGCGATGAGCAGTTCTTC.